What follows are 17 T cell receptor beta chains derived from one specimen sequenced in a study of shared clonotypes between healthy human individuals. The table came from immunoSEQ multiplex PCR; TCRdb's copy has only in-frame clones and leaves some out. The profile covers about 2,500,000 clones, with about 92% appearing a single time and 0.11% to 0.15% taken by the ten largest. Material: naive CD4+ T cells sorted from blood. As for subset: CD45RA+ positively selected. The receptors were sampled from a man between 18 and 35 years old in good health.

The chain is built from TRBV19 and TRBJ2-7; 9 bases agree with TRBD1. Germline CDR1 and CDR2: LNHDA and SQIVND (reference sequence). The CDR3 contains 13 residues. J gave up 9 bases and V 3 bases, and 6 bases lay outside the gene matches. In nucleotides, the CDR3 is TGTGCCAGTAGTATCGGGACAGGGTTGAGGCAGTACTTC. This translates into CASSIGTGLRQYF.

This clone has only one observation. The chain links TRBV15 to TRBJ2-7; tentatively, D is TRBD2 (5 bases). Germline V CDR1 and CDR2: LNHNV, YYDKDF (reference sequence). Trimming cost V 5 bases and J 2 bases, with 13 bases left between them. The CDR3 has 14 amino acids. Here the CDR3 reads CATSGYSAPYEQYF. The CDR3 coding sequence is TGTGCCACCAGCGGGTATAGCGCTCCCTACGAGCAGTACTTC.

The chain links TRBV7-9 to TRBJ1-3; no reliable D call. The germline gives CDR1 SEHNR, CDR2 FQNEAQ (reference sequence). Trimming stripped 3 bases from V and 0 bases from J, with 6 bases between. The CDR3 has 14 residues. In DNA, the CDR3 is TGTGCCAGCAGCTTCAGCTTCTCTGGAAACACCATATATTTT. As protein: CASSFSFSGNTIYF.

V is TRBV5-5 and J is TRBJ2-7; TRBD2 agrees at 16 bases. This CDR3 contains 16 residues. The germline V gene encodes CDR1 SGHKS and CDR2 YYEKEE (reference sequence). The V and J ends lost 3 bases and 6 bases, in that order; junction bases with no gene match: 6. CDR3 coding DNA: TGTGCCAGCAGCTGGGGACTAGCGGGAGGGTCTGCCGAGCAGTACTTC. This codes for CASSWGLAGGSAEQYF.

The V and J genes are TRBV2 and TRBJ1-2; weak D call: TRBD1 (5 bases). The CDR3 spans 13 residues. Germline CDR1 SNHLY, CDR2 FYNNEI. Deletions cut 7 bases from V and 8 bases from J, with 17 bases between. CDR3 nucleotides: TGTGCCAGCATATCCTCCAGGGCAGGCGGCTACACCTTC. Encoded protein: CASISSRAGGYTF.

J is TRBJ1-2 and V is TRBV5-5; D remains ambiguous. The ends were cut back, 0 bases at V and 5 bases at J, with 11 bases in the middle. The germline V gene encodes CDR1 SGHKS and CDR2 YYEKEE (reference sequence). The CDR3 loop spans 14 amino acids. Written as DNA, the CDR3 is TGTGCCAGCAGCTTGGCCCAGGTCTCGTATGGCTACACCTTC. It codes for CASSLAQVSYGYTF.

This clone was seen only once. The chain carries TRBV5-1 and TRBJ2-7; TRBD1 aligns across 10 bases. Germline V gene data show CDR1 as SGHRS and CDR2 as YFSETQ. J gave up 6 bases and V 1 base, and 7 bases lay outside the gene matches. This CDR3 is built from 15 residues. DNA for the CDR3: TGCGCCAGCAGCTTGTTAGAGACAGGGGGCATCGAGCAGTACTTC. The encoded protein is CASSLLETGGIEQYF.

The V gene is TRBV6-1, the J gene TRBJ1-1; D is possibly TRBD1 (5 bases). This CDR3 contains 14 residues. Germline-derived CDR1 and CDR2 are MNHNS and SASEGT. The V and J ends lost 0 bases and 11 bases respectively, with 16 bases between them. CDR3 loop: CASSEADLGVSAFF. The CDR3 DNA is TGTGCCAGCAGTGAAGCGGACCTGGGGGTCTCGGCTTTCTTT.

The chain has TRBV5-1 and TRBJ1-1; 7 bases match TRBD1. Trimming took 3 bases from V and 4 from J; bases not matched to a gene: 12. The CDR3 sequence is 16 residues long. Germline V gives CDR1 SGHRS, CDR2 YFSETQ. DNA of the CDR3: TGCGCCAGCAGCTCTAAGGGACAGCGGGGGGGCACTGAAGCTTTCTTT. This codes for CASSSKGQRGGTEAFF.

This sequence joins TRBV7-9 and TRBJ2-1; 7 nucleotides match TRBD2. The germline gives CDR1 SEHNR, CDR2 FQNEAQ (reference sequence). This CDR3 contains 16 residues. The V and J ends lost 1 base and 6 bases, in that order; junction bases with no gene match: 9. This chain's CDR3 is CASSLVGREMVNEQFF. The CDR3 region has the DNA TGTGCCAGCAGCTTAGTGGGGCGGGAGATGGTCAATGAGCAGTTCTTC.

The chain joins TRBV9 to TRBJ2-2; D is undetermined. The CDR3 covers 16 residues. CDR1 is SGDLS, CDR2 YYNGEE, per germline. V dropped 0 bases and J dropped 0 bases, with 9 bases sitting between them. As DNA, the CDR3 is TGTGCCAGCAGCGTAGATGGCTCCCCGAACACCGGGGAGCTGTTTTTT. It translates to CASSVDGSPNTGELFF.

This clone came up once. The genes are TRBV30 and TRBJ1-2; D call uncertain. The CDR3 has 13 residues. Trimming left V 3 bases short and J 6 bases short, with 14 bases between. The germline gives CDR1 GTSNPN, CDR2 SVGIG (reference sequence). CDR3 sequence: CAWRAGVRHGYTF. The DNA of the CDR3 is TGTGCCTGGAGAGCCGGGGTTCGACATGGCTACACCTTC.

V and J are TRBV7-3 and TRBJ2-3, with 10 bases matching TRBD1. The CDR3 runs to 16 residues. V was clipped by 6 bases and J by 2 bases; unmatched bases: 8. CDR1 and CDR2 from the germline V gene are SGHTA and FQGTGA. The CDR3 region is CASSPFGTGATDTQYF. DNA of the CDR3: TGTGCCAGCAGTCCCTTCGGGACAGGGGCCACAGATACGCAGTATTTT. The complete variable domain, with remaining parts taken from reference TRBV7-3 and TRBJ2-3, reads GAGVSQTPSNKVTEKGKYVELRCDPISGHTALYWYRQSLGQGPEFLIYFQGTGAADDSGLPNDRFFAVRPEGSVSTLKIQRTERGDSAVYLCASSPFGTGATDTQYFGPGTRLTVL.

The gene calls are TRBV7-7 and TRBJ2-5; 9 nucleotides agree with TRBD1. This CDR3 spans 13 amino acids. Germline V gene sequence: CDR1 SSHAT, CDR2 FNYEAQ (reference sequence). CDR3 residues: CASGQGIQETQYF. CDR3 nucleotide sequence: TGTGCTAGCGGACAGGGGATCCAAGAGACCCAGTACTTC.

The rearrangement links TRBV4-2 to TRBJ1-5; 10 nucleotides agree with TRBD1. The J segment lost 3 bases and the V segment lost 2 bases, leaving 7 bases of the junction unmatched. Germline CDR1 reads LGHNA; CDR2 reads YNFKEQ. The CDR3 has 17 residues. For the CDR3, the DNA is TGTGCCAGCAGCCAACTGCCGGGACAGGGGTTCAATCAGCCCCAGCATTTT. Amino acids: CASSQLPGQGFNQPQHF.

The V gene is TRBV28, the J gene TRBJ1-5; no firm D call. Germline V gene data show CDR1 as MDHEN and CDR2 as SYDVKM. The CDR3 loop spans 13 amino acids. V was shortened by 8 bases and J by 2 bases, with 10 bases between the two germline ends. CDR3 sequence: CASLLRGNQPQHF. The CDR3, as DNA: TGTGCCAGCCTACTCCGGGGCAATCAGCCCCAGCATTTT.

A note on this clone: Other DNA sequences in the same sample also yield this CDR3. The gene calls are TRBV29-1 and TRBJ2-7; 7 bases map to TRBD2. With 4 bases clipped from V and 3 bases from J, the junction kept 3 bases outside the gene matches. Germline values: CDR1 SQVTM, CDR2 ANQGSEA. This CDR3 spans 12 amino acids. The DNA for the CDR3 is TGCAGCGTTGGGACTAGTTTCTACGAGCAGTACTTC. Its protein product is CSVGTSFYEQYF.